Presented here are 5 T cell receptor beta chains from one specimen sequenced in a study of blood T cell repertoires in COVID-19. Sequencing was performed with immunoSEQ multiplex PCR; in TCRdb, only in-frame clones are kept and a portion is missing. Seen here are some 200,000 clones, over 70% observed once, and the top ten hold around 5.4%. Source material: peripheral blood. The receptors shown here come from a woman in her 70s with acute or convalescent COVID-19.

The chain couples TRBV7-2 to TRBJ2-7; 9 nucleotides agree with TRBD2. From germline, CDR1 is SGHTA and CDR2 FQGNSA. V shed 2 bases and J 7 bases; nucleotides not matched to a gene: 9. This CDR3 is built from 15 residues. The CDR3 sequence is CASSLSASGMGEQYF. The DNA of the CDR3 is TGTGCCAGCAGCTTATCTGCTAGCGGGATGGGGGAGCAGTACTTC.

This clone was observed at least ten times. The genes are TRBV7-9 and TRBJ1-5, with TRBD1 matching over 9 bases. CDR1 is SEHNR and CDR2 is FQNEAQ in the germline V gene (reference sequence). The CDR3 extends over 15 amino acids. V trimming: 1 base; J trimming: 6 bases; junction bases outside the gene matches: 4. CDR3 protein: CASSLGGQGFQPQHF. The CDR3 DNA follows: TGTGCCAGCAGCTTAGGGGGACAGGGTTTTCAGCCCCAGCATTTT.

The chain couples TRBV19 to TRBJ2-1; possible D gene TRBD2, 6 bases. Germline CDR1 LNHDA, CDR2 SQIVND (reference sequence). Trimming shortened V by 3 bases and J by 5 bases, and 17 bases separated the two germline ends. This CDR3 comprises 16 residues. As DNA, the CDR3 is TGTGCCAGTAGTATCAGCCCCCTGAGGAGGGACAATGAGCAGTTCTTC. Its translation: CASSISPLRRDNEQFF.

The rearrangement uses TRBV7-6 and TRBJ2-1; 7 bases agree with TRBD2. V lost 0 bases, J lost 8 bases, and 10 bases stayed unmatched. This CDR3 contains 16 residues. Germline CDR1 and CDR2: SGHVS and FNYEAQ. This CDR3 is CASSLARGGSRDEQFF. The CDR3 DNA reads TGTGCCAGCAGCTTAGCAAGAGGCGGGAGTCGGGATGAGCAGTTCTTC. The full variable domain, its missing parts supplied by reference TRBV7-6 and TRBJ2-1, is GAGVSQSPRYKVTKRGQDVALRCDPISGHVSLYWYRQALGQGPEFLTYFNYEAQQDKSGLPNDRFSAERPEGSISTLTIQRTEQRDSAMYRCASSLARGGSRDEQFFGPGTRLTVL.

The chain has TRBV28 and TRBJ2-2; 7 nucleotides align to TRBD1. With V trimmed by 6 bases and J by 0 bases, 13 bases remained unmatched. The length of the CDR3 is 18 residues. Germline-derived CDR1 and CDR2 are MDHEN and SYDVKM. As DNA, the CDR3 is TGTGCCAGCAGCGACCCCCGAGGACAGGTGACGAACACCGGGGAGCTGTTTTTT. It translates to CASSDPRGQVTNTGELFF.